A selection of T cell receptor beta chains follows, all from one sample in a study of blood T cell repertoires in COVID-19. TCRdb keeps only in-frame clones here, not all; method: immunoSEQ multiplex PCR. The sample shows 250,000 to 300,000 clones, about 88% of them seen only once. The sample was peripheral blood. The receptors were gathered from a man aged 25 to 40 with active or convalescent COVID-19. CDR3s include the opening cysteine and the closing phenylalanine or tryptophan. The order of the fields is V gene, clone size, CDR3 length, J gene, D gene, CDR3 protein, CDR3 DNA. D genes are given only for firm matches. Expanded clones are given a class, and other clones once, few, many or no size at all.

V: TRBV6-5
size: -
length: 14
J: TRBJ1-2
D: TRBD1
CDR3: CASKTQGQGYGYTF
DNA: TGTGCCAGCAAAACACAGGGGCAGGGCTATGGCTACACCTTC

V: TRBV7-2
size: -
length: 15
J: TRBJ1-2
D: TRBD1
CDR3: CASSNGQGVGYGYTF
DNA: TGTGCCAGCAGCAACGGACAGGGGGTCGGCTATGGCTACACCTTC

V: TRBV7-9
size: -
length: 15
J: TRBJ2-7
D: TRBD2
CDR3: CASSLTAGDSYEQYF
DNA: TGTGCCAGCAGCTTGACTGCGGGGGACTCCTACGAGCAGTACTTC

V: TRBV7-8
size: -
length: 16
J: TRBJ2-1
D: TRBD1
CDR3: CASSPIAGGSYNEQFF
DNA: TGTGCCAGCAGCCCCATAGCAGGGGGCTCCTACAATGAGCAGTTCTTC

V: TRBV5-4
size: many
length: 16
J: TRBJ2-2
D: TRBD2
CDR3: CASSSRTSGVTGELFF
DNA: TGTGCCAGCAGCTCCCGGACTAGCGGGGTTACCGGGGAGCTGTTTTTT

V: TRBV7-2
size: -
length: 16
J: TRBJ1-3
D: -
CDR3: CASSLIGGYQGNTIYF
DNA: TGTGCCAGCAGCTTAATTGGCGGTTACCAAGGAAACACCATATATTTT

V: TRBV14
size: -
length: 12
J: TRBJ1-2
D: -
CDR3: CASSEQNYGYTF
DNA: TGTGCCAGCAGCGAACAGAACTATGGCTACACCTTC

V: TRBV14
size: -
length: 15
J: TRBJ2-5
D: -
CDR3: CASSAWQGALETQYF
DNA: TGTGCCAGCAGCGCCTGGCAAGGGGCGCTTGAGACCCAGTACTTC

V: TRBV6-5
size: -
length: 13
J: TRBJ2-3
D: -
CDR3: CASNRGSTDTQYF
DNA: TGTGCCAGCAACAGAGGGAGCACAGATACGCAGTATTTT

V: TRBV6-1
size: -
length: 15
J: TRBJ2-7
D: TRBD2
CDR3: CASSEWPRGAYEQYF
DNA: TGTGCCAGCAGTGAATGGCCGCGGGGGGCCTACGAGCAGTACTTC

V: TRBV7-9
size: once
length: 12
J: TRBJ2-3
D: -
CDR3: CASSPPGDTQYF
DNA: TGTGCCAGCAGCCCCCCGGGGGATACGCAGTATTTT

V: TRBV7-8
size: -
length: 15
J: TRBJ1-4
D: -
CDR3: CASSLNRGSNEKLFF
DNA: TGTGCCAGCAGCTTAAATAGAGGTTCTAATGAAAAACTGTTTTTT

V: TRBV27
size: -
length: 16
J: TRBJ2-7
D: TRBD2
CDR3: CASSLGGGRDTYEQYF
DNA: TGTGCCAGCAGTTTAGGGGGAGGGAGAGATACTTACGAGCAGTACTTC

V: TRBV7-9
size: -
length: 15
J: TRBJ1-5
D: TRBD1
CDR3: CASSKDRGPGQPQHF
DNA: TGTGCCAGCAGCAAGGACAGGGGGCCAGGGCAGCCCCAGCATTTT

V: TRBV19
size: -
length: 12
J: TRBJ1-2
D: TRBD1
CDR3: CAGRGTDYGYTF
DNA: TGTGCCGGGCGCGGGACAGATTATGGCTACACCTTC

V: TRBV19
size: -
length: 14
J: TRBJ1-3
D: -
CDR3: CASTPLRPGNTIYF
DNA: TGTGCCAGTACCCCCTTGCGGCCTGGAAACACCATATATTTT

V: TRBV29-1
size: few
length: 14
J: TRBJ1-3
D: -
CDR3: CSAQDGDSGNTIYF
DNA: TGCAGCGCTCAGGACGGGGACTCTGGAAACACCATATATTTT

V: TRBV29-1
size: -
length: 14
J: TRBJ1-2
D: -
CDR3: CSVEVLGEDYGYTF
DNA: TGCAGCGTTGAAGTTCTGGGGGAGGACTATGGCTACACCTTC

V: TRBV11-3
size: -
length: 17
J: TRBJ1-5
D: -
CDR3: CASSFMLGYDSNQPQHF
DNA: TGTGCCAGCAGCTTTATGCTCGGGTACGATAGCAATCAGCCCCAGCATTTT

V: TRBV7-9
size: once
length: 14
J: TRBJ2-7
D: -
CDR3: CASSLEGGSYEQYF
DNA: TGTGCCAGCAGCTTAGAAGGGGGCTCCTACGAGCAGTACTTC

V: TRBV30
size: -
length: 13
J: TRBJ1-6
D: TRBD1
CDR3: CAWSGDSNSPLHF
DNA: TGTGCCTGGAGTGGGGACAGCAATTCACCCCTCCACTTT

V: TRBV7-9
size: few
length: 15
J: TRBJ1-2
D: -
CDR3: CASSLWEGLNYGYTF
DNA: TGTGCCAGCAGCTTATGGGAGGGGCTGAACTATGGCTACACCTTC